The next 16 T cell receptor beta chains were all read from a single sample in a study of regulatory and conventional T cells in RAG deficiency. The sorted regulatory T cells were CD4+, CD25-high and CD127-low, with genomic DNA sequenced. Using immunoSEQ multiplex PCR, the repertoire was profiled, and TCRdb retains in-frame clones only, with some absent. The sample lists over 15,000 clones, 87% occurring once. This sample also appeared in a second study, on regulatory T cells. From that paper: The PCR used 52 TRBV and 13 TRBJ primers.

Sequenced: Tregs sorted from blood. The receptor source for this set is a human donor in good health.

The chain carries TRBV6-5 and TRBJ1-1, with D unclear. CDR1 MNHEY and CDR2 SVGAGI come from the germline V gene. The CDR3 has 14 amino acids. The V end lost 7 bases, the J end lost 4 bases, and 16 bases lay between the germline ends. CDR3 DNA sequence: TGTGCCAGCACCACCCCGAGGCTCGGCACTGAAGCTTTCTTT. As protein: CASTTPRLGTEAFF.

The V and J genes are TRBV19 and TRBJ1-1; 7 nucleotides align to TRBD1. The CDR3 is 13 residues long. V was clipped by 4 bases and J by 5 bases; unmatched bases: 4. Germline-derived CDR1 and CDR2 are LNHDA and SQIVND (reference sequence). DNA for the CDR3: TGTGCCAGTAGTAGCCCGACAGGGACTGAAGCTTTCTTT. It is translated as CASSSPTGTEAFF.

The chain has TRBV15 and TRBJ1-3; 7 bases fit TRBD1. Germline CDR1 and CDR2: LNHNV and YYDKDF (reference sequence). CDR3 length: 15 residues. The V segment lost 5 bases and the J segment 0 bases; nucleotides outside the gene matches: 4. This CDR3 reads CATSPRTGSGNTIYF. CDR3 in DNA: TGTGCCACCAGCCCCAGGACAGGCTCTGGAAACACCATATATTTT.

The genes are TRBV30 and TRBJ1-5; D is unclear. This CDR3 comprises 13 residues. In germline, CDR1 is GTSNPN, CDR2 SVGIG (reference sequence). V was shortened by 0 bases and J by 4 bases, with 7 bases between the two germline ends. The CDR3 spells CAWSVSGNQPQHF. The CDR3 DNA follows: TGTGCCTGGAGTGTAAGTGGGAATCAGCCCCAGCATTTT.

The genes are TRBV27 and TRBJ1-2; D gene unclear. The CDR3 has 15 amino acids. Germline-derived CDR1 and CDR2 are MNHEY and SMNVEV (reference sequence). The V gene lost 0 bases and the J gene lost 4 bases, with 12 bases spanning the gap. The CDR3 protein is CASSLSSLQIYGYTF. The DNA of the CDR3 is TGTGCCAGCAGTTTATCGAGTTTGCAAATCTATGGCTACACCTTC.

This clone was counted only a few times. The DNA of the CDR3 is TGTGCCAGCAGCGAGTACCGGGAGACCCAGTACTTC. Its protein is CASSEYRETQYF. The rearrangement uses TRBV5-6 and TRBJ2-5; D call uncertain. The CDR3 has 12 residues. The V gene's germline CDR1 is SGHDT and CDR2 YYEEEE. V lost 4 bases, J lost 5 bases, and 9 bases lay in between.

This chain joins TRBV5-1 and TRBJ2-1; TRBD2 aligns across 9 bases. The germline V gene encodes CDR1 SGHRS and CDR2 YFSETQ. V lost 2 bases, J lost 10 bases, and 7 bases stayed unmatched. This CDR3 is built from 14 residues. The CDR3 reads CASSLGSGSREQFF. CDR3 sequence (DNA): TGCGCCAGCAGCTTAGGTAGCGGGAGCCGGGAGCAGTTCTTC.

This chain uses TRBV5-5 with TRBJ2-1; D remains ambiguous. V dropped 4 bases and J dropped 5 bases, with 13 bases sitting between them. Germline V gives CDR1 SGHKS, CDR2 YYEKEE (reference sequence). This CDR3 is 14 amino acids long. The CDR3 region has the DNA TGTGCCAGCAGCGGTGGACGCGGAAACAATGAGCAGTTCTTC. It specifies CASSGGRGNNEQFF.

V usage is TRBV6-5 and J usage is TRBJ1-1; unclear D gene. The CDR3 totals 14 residues. Deletions cut 6 bases from V and 1 base from J, with 12 bases between. Germline values: CDR1 MNHEY, CDR2 SVGAGI. The CDR3: CASSPSGPNTEAFF. The DNA of the CDR3 is TGTGCCAGCAGCCCCTCGGGCCCGAACACTGAAGCTTTCTTT.

CDR3 protein: CASSLDSNTEAFF. In nucleotides, the CDR3 is TGTGCCAGCAGCCTGGACAGTAACACTGAAGCTTTCTTT. This chain links TRBV2 with TRBJ1-1; tentatively, D is TRBD1 (6 bases). This CDR3 region has 13 residues. V lost 6 bases, J lost 2 bases, and 10 bases lay in between. Germline values: CDR1 SNHLY, CDR2 FYNNEI.

The rearrangement joins TRBV7-2 to TRBJ2-1; 12 nucleotides match TRBD2. Germline trimming cut 0 bases from V and 1 base from J; bases unmatched to any gene: 16. The germline V gene encodes CDR1 SGHTA and CDR2 FQGNSA. This CDR3 has 22 residues. The CDR3 nucleotides are TGTGCCAGCAGCTTAGCCGGAGGAGGAGGAGGACTAGCGGGAACTTCCTACAATGAGCAGTTCTTC. It encodes CASSLAGGGGGLAGTSYNEQFF.

The J gene is TRBJ2-7, the V gene TRBV7-9; D is ambiguous. Trimming removed 5 bases from V and 3 bases from J, with 11 bases in between. The length of the CDR3 is 13 residues. CDR1 and CDR2 from the germline V gene are SEHNR and FQNEAQ (reference sequence). The CDR3 nucleotides read TGTGCCAGCAGCACCCGCAGCAACTACGAGCAGTACTTC. Translating gives CASSTRSNYEQYF.

The gene calls are TRBV30 and TRBJ2-7; unclear D gene. The V and J ends lost 4 bases and 3 bases respectively, with 13 bases between them. This CDR3 comprises 13 residues. Looked up from germline, CDR1 is GTSNPN and CDR2 is SVGIG (reference sequence). CDR3 nucleotide sequence: TGTGCCTGGAATAGGGATATCGTCTACGAGCAGTACTTC. Protein sequence: CAWNRDIVYEQYF.

The gene calls are TRBV29-1 and TRBJ2-4, with 9 bases matching TRBD1. The CDR3 covers 14 residues. The germline V gene has CDR1 SQVTM and CDR2 ANQGSEA. The J segment lost 5 bases and the V segment lost 4 bases, leaving 6 bases of the junction unmatched. The CDR3 nucleotides are TGCAGCGTTGGTGGACAGGGGCCCCAAAACATTCAGTACTTC. This gives the protein CSVGGQGPQNIQYF. Based on the CDR3 plus reference TRBV29-1 and TRBJ2-4, the full variable domain is SAVISQKPSRDICQRGTSLTIQCQVDSQVTMMFWYRQQPGQSLTLIATANQGSEATYESGFVIDKFPISRPNLTFSTLTVSNMSPEDSSIYLCSVGGQGPQNIQYFGAGTRLSVL.

V gene TRBV14 combines with J gene TRBJ1-2; D is possibly TRBD1 (5 bases). V lost 5 bases to trimming and J lost 8 bases, with 18 bases between them. There are 14 residues in the CDR3. The germline V gene has CDR1 SGHDN and CDR2 FVKESK. CDR3 sequence: CASSLTQAPTGYTF. CDR3 nucleotide sequence: TGTGCCAGCAGCTTAACACAGGCGCCGACGGGCTACACCTTC.

The chain carries TRBV4-1 and TRBJ1-2; D is unresolved. This CDR3 spans 12 amino acids. Per the germline V gene, CDR1 is MGHRA and CDR2 is YSYEKL. V was pared by 2 bases and J by 4 bases, with 5 bases between. The CDR3 DNA follows: TGCGCCAGCAGCCAAAACACCTATGGCTACACCTTC. This codes for CASSQNTYGYTF.